This is a list of T cell receptor beta chains from one sample in a study of spatial heterogeneity in lung cancer. TCRdb reprocessed the 5' RACE reads via MiXCR and lists one record per CDR3 protein. The sample gives 39,000 or so distinct CDR3 sequences, around 7% of which show up once; about 26% is in the top ten. Here the sequenced sample was PBMCs, taken at surgery. All receptors derive from a male donor with early-stage non-small cell lung cancer. The CDR3 runs from the conserved cysteine through the conserved F or W. Each record gives: CDR3 length, clone size, V gene, D gene, J gene, CDR3 protein, CDR3 DNA. D genes are given only for firm matches. A clone size is listed for some rows: how often the clone was seen (once, few, many), or a class if it is expanded.

14	few	TRBV7-9	-	TRBJ1-2	CASSSLGANYGYTF	TGTGCCAGCAGCTCCCTGGGGGCTAACTATGGCTACACCTTC
17	few	TRBV20-1	-	TRBJ2-4	CSAHDYRSLVAKNIQYF	TGCAGTGCTCACGATTACAGGAGCTTAGTAGCCAAAAACATTCAGTACTTC
15	many	TRBV7-7	-	TRBJ2-1	CASSFAKGSYNEQFF	TGTGCTAGCAGCTTCGCTAAGGGGTCCTACAATGAGCAGTTCTTC
15	few	TRBV6-2/TRBV6-3	TRBD2	TRBJ2-3	CASSLIAGGPDTQYF	TGTGCCAGCAGTTTGATCGCGGGGGGGCCTGATACGCAGTATTTT
14	few	TRBV7-6	-	TRBJ2-5	CASSPETYQETQYF	TGTGCCAGCAGCCCGGAAACCTACCAAGAGACCCAGTACTTC
13	few	TRBV20-1	TRBD2	TRBJ2-3	CSVPTSGTDTQYF	TGCAGTGTCCCGACTAGCGGGACAGATACGCAGTATTTT
13	many	TRBV27	TRBD1	TRBJ1-1	CASSLTGWTEAFF	TGTGCCAGCAGTCTGACAGGGTGGACTGAAGCTTTCTTT
16	-	TRBV7-6	-	TRBJ2-3	CASSLQSSGSTDTQYF	TGTGCCAGCAGCTTACAATCCAGCGGGAGCACAGATACGCAGTATTTT
14	many	TRBV6-1	-	TRBJ2-3	CASSETGFPDTQYF	TGTGCCAGCAGTGAAACGGGGTTCCCAGATACGCAGTATTTT
13	many	TRBV12-3/TRBV12-4	-	TRBJ1-5	CASSLGQGQSQHF	TGTGCCAGCAGTTTAGGTCAGGGTCAGTCCCAGCATTTT
14	once	TRBV19	TRBD1	TRBJ2-7	CASTRGQGVSEQYF	TGTGCCAGTACCCGGGGACAGGGGGTTTCCGAGCAGTACTTC
14	many	TRBV7-2	-	TRBJ2-3	CASSSARLTDTQYF	TGTGCCAGCAGCTCCGCGCGACTCACAGATACGCAGTATTTT
16	many	TRBV5-1	TRBD1	TRBJ1-4	CASSLETGLTNEKLFF	TGCGCCAGCAGCTTGGAGACAGGGTTAACTAATGAAAAACTGTTTTTT
13	few	TRBV5-1	-	TRBJ2-4	CASSLFGENIQYF	TGCGCCAGCAGCTTGTTTGGGGAGAACATTCAGTACTTC
14	many	TRBV6-5	-	TRBJ2-5	CASSRPGPKETQYF	TGTGCCAGCAGCCGGCCAGGGCCAAAGGAGACCCAGTACTTC
18	-	TRBV12-3/TRBV12-4	-	TRBJ1-3	CASSFTMGQSDSGNTIYF	TGTGCCAGCAGTTTTACGATGGGGCAATCCGACTCTGGAAACACCATATATTTT
20	many	TRBV29-1	TRBD2	TRBJ2-5	CSVESPRRLAGGTYQETQYF	TGCAGCGTTGAATCTCCCCGCCGACTAGCGGGAGGGACGTACCAAGAGACCCAGTACTTC
18	few	TRBV4-2	-	TRBJ2-2	CASSQDLRVPMNTGELFF	TGTGCCAGCAGCCAAGATCTCAGGGTTCCGATGAACACCGGGGAGCTGTTTTTT
14	-	TRBV6-5	-	TRBJ1-3	CASSPDGTQNTIYF	TGTGCCAGCAGCCCCGATGGGACGCAGAACACCATATATTTT
14	many	TRBV10-2	-	TRBJ1-2	CASSESLGSSGYTF	TGCGCCAGCAGTGAGTCGTTGGGAAGTAGTGGCTACACCTTC
14	many	TRBV14	-	TRBJ2-2	CASSQEWDTGELFF	TGTGCCAGCAGCCAAGAATGGGATACCGGGGAGCTGTTTTTT
13	few	TRBV18	-	TRBJ2-5	CASSLGPQETQYF	TGTGCCAGCTCACTGGGACCCCAAGAGACCCAGTACTTC
13	many	TRBV9	-	TRBJ1-1	CASSVTGTTEAFF	TGTGCCAGCAGCGTTACAGGGACAACTGAAGCTTTCTTT
14	many	TRBV19	-	TRBJ2-7	CASSIYVNAYEQYF	TGTGCCAGTAGTATCTACGTAAATGCCTACGAGCAGTACTTC
14	-	TRBV19	-	TRBJ2-1	CASRDSTVWNEQFF	TGTGCCAGTCGGGACTCCACCGTTTGGAATGAGCAGTTCTTC
12	many	TRBV29-1	-	TRBJ1-1	CSVMAGSTEAFF	TGCAGCGTTATGGCCGGGAGCACTGAAGCTTTCTTT
13	-	TRBV2	-	TRBJ1-1	CASSEEGGTEAFF	TGTGCCAGCAGTGAAGAAGGTGGCACTGAAGCTTTCTTT
14	many	TRBV3-1	-	TRBJ2-2	CASSQDRGTGELFF	TGTGCCAGCAGCCAAGACAGGGGTACCGGGGAGCTGTTTTTT
16	few	TRBV19	TRBD1	TRBJ2-5	CASSTYGQGDVETQYF	TGTGCCAGTAGTACCTACGGACAGGGAGACGTAGAGACCCAGTACTTC
11	many	TRBV5-6	-	TRBJ1-1	CASSLVQEAFF	TGTGCCAGCAGCTTGGTCCAGGAAGCTTTCTTT
15	large	TRBV27	-	TRBJ1-5	CASSLSSGGNQPQHF	TGTGCCAGCAGTTTATCATCAGGGGGCAATCAGCCCCAGCATTTT
13	many	TRBV12-3/TRBV12-4	-	TRBJ2-7	CASEEDLRGEQYF	TGTGCCTCAGAGGAGGACCTCCGGGGCGAGCAGTACTTC
15	many	TRBV6-4	-	TRBJ2-3	CASSDRPFGADTQYF	TGTGCCAGCAGTGACCGACCGTTTGGCGCAGATACGCAGTATTTT
14	many	TRBV2	-	TRBJ2-1	CASSVGTYVLEQFF	TGTGCCAGCAGTGTGGGGACATATGTACTGGAGCAGTTCTTC
17	many	TRBV4-1	TRBD2	TRBJ2-3	CASSQVLLAGDTDTQYF	TGCGCCAGCAGCCAAGTCCTACTAGCGGGGGACACAGATACGCAGTATTTT
15	many	TRBV6-2/TRBV6-3	TRBD2	TRBJ2-1	CASSPWVAGGNEQFF	TGTGCCAGCAGCCCCTGGGTAGCGGGGGGGAATGAGCAGTTCTTC
15	many	TRBV12-3/TRBV12-4	-	TRBJ1-5	CASSFLDPSNQPQHF	TGTGCCAGCAGTTTTCTGGACCCGAGCAATCAGCCCCAGCATTTT
14	few	TRBV5-8	TRBD1	TRBJ1-4	CASSRGDRDEKLFF	TGTGCCAGCAGCAGAGGGGACAGAGATGAAAAACTGTTTTTT
13	many	TRBV5-1	-	TRBJ1-2	CASSLGLETGYTF	TGCGCCAGCAGCTTAGGCCTCGAGACCGGCTACACCTTC
13	few	TRBV11-2	-	TRBJ1-6	CASSFQGDSPLHF	TGTGCCAGCAGCTTCCAGGGAGATTCACCCCTCCACTTT
12	many	TRBV6-5	-	TRBJ1-1	CASSFNRAEAFF	TGTGCCAGCAGTTTTAATCGGGCCGAAGCTTTCTTT
14	many	TRBV30	TRBD2	TRBJ2-2	CAWDVGRDTGELFF	TGTGCCTGGGACGTAGGGAGGGACACCGGGGAGCTGTTTTTT
16	many	TRBV12-3/TRBV12-4	TRBD2	TRBJ2-2	CASKELAGGQGGELFF	TGTGCCAGCAAGGAACTAGCGGGAGGGCAAGGCGGGGAGCTGTTTTTT
14	-	TRBV5-6	-	TRBJ2-7	CASSWRRPSYEQYF	TGTGCCAGCAGCTGGAGGAGGCCCTCCTACGAGCAGTACTTC
18	few	TRBV6-4	TRBD1	TRBJ2-1	CASSEPGQLIRSYNEQFF	TGTGCCAGCAGTGAACCGGGACAGCTGATCCGCTCCTACAATGAGCAGTTCTTC